The 6 T cell receptor beta chains reported below all come from one sample, sequenced in a study of response to subunit inactivated influenza vaccine (dated by TCRdb to the late 2010s). This specimen's time point label, per the study, means: around 47 days after influenza vaccine administration. Libraries were built with RT-PCR. Sequencer: Illumina HiSeq 2500. The public reads were reanalyzed by TCRdb: fastp trimming at Q25, MiXCR alignment, in-frame beta chains only. Entries that share a CDR3 protein sequence are merged under the most common genes and DNA. Here the sample has over 450,000 distinct CDR3 sequences; 10% to 15% occur a single time. Less than 15% of the sample goes to the ten largest clones. Sequenced here: PBMCs from blood, sampled 40 to 50 days after vaccination. Receptors originate from a man between 45 and 60 years old who received an inactivated influenza vaccine. Donor details come from another sample of the same person, matched by shared clones.

The chain links TRBV7-2 to TRBJ2-4, with TRBD1 matching 7 bases. The CDR3 has 13 residues. Germline CDR1 and CDR2: SGHTA and FQGNSA. J lost 8 bases, V lost 5 bases, and 6 bases had no gene match. CDR3 sequence reads: CASSHGTGDIQYF. The CDR3 coding sequence is TGTGCCAGCAGCCACGGTACAGGGGACATTCAGTACTTC.

This chain links TRBV3-1 with TRBJ1-1; D may be TRBD1 (5 bases). The CDR3 spans 16 residues. The V end lost 3 bases, the J end lost 4 bases, and 18 bases lay between the germline ends. CDR1 is LGHDT, CDR2 YNNKEL, per germline (reference sequence). CDR3 sequence: CASSHAGGGFGTEAFF. The CDR3 DNA follows: TGTGCCAGCAGCCACGCGGGGGGGGGATTCGGCACTGAAGCTTTCTTT.

This chain connects TRBV20-1 to TRBJ2-5; 13 bases line up with TRBD2. V lost 3 bases to trimming and J lost 4 bases; unmatched junction nucleotides: 8. This CDR3 spans 16 amino acids. Germline V gives CDR1 DFQATT, CDR2 SNEGSKA (reference sequence). CDR3 in amino acids: CSASVPGLAGLETQYF. The CDR3 DNA sequence: TGCAGTGCTAGTGTCCCGGGACTAGCGGGATTAGAGACCCAGTACTTC.

At least ten counts were recorded for this clonotype. The DNA for the CDR3 is TGTGCCAGCAGCTTGTTCGGGAAAACTAGCGGGGTCACAGATACGCAGTATTTT. Protein sequence: CASSLFGKTSGVTDTQYF. The gene calls are TRBV5-6 and TRBJ2-3; 10 bases agree with TRBD2. CDR1 and CDR2 from the germline V gene are SGHDT and YYEEEE. The CDR3 has 18 amino acids. J gave up 2 bases and V 1 base, and 10 bases lay outside the gene matches.

This clonotype was counted between two and nine times. V is TRBV7-2 and J is TRBJ2-1; 14 bases align to TRBD2. There are 16 residues in the CDR3. V was pared by 4 bases and J by 4 bases, with 3 bases of the junction left unmatched. Germline V CDR1 and CDR2: SGHTA, FQGNSA. The CDR3 DNA follows: TGTGCCAGCAGCTCAAGACTAGCGGGAGGGTACAATGAGCAGTTCTTC. Translation: CASSSRLAGGYNEQFF. Using reference TRBV7-2 and TRBJ2-1 for the parts outside the CDR3, the full variable domain is GAGVSQSPSNKVTEKGKDVELRCDPISGHTALYWYRQSLGQGLEFLIYFQGNSAPDKSGLPSDRFSAERTGGSVSTLTIQRTQQEDSAVYLCASSSRLAGGYNEQFFGPGTRLTVL.

This clonotype was counted many times. The V and J genes are TRBV5-1 and TRBJ2-3, with D possibly TRBD2 on 6 matching bases. The CDR3 consists of 15 residues. In germline, CDR1 is SGHRS, CDR2 YFSETQ. V was pared by 4 bases and J by 2 bases, with 14 bases between. This chain's CDR3 is CASSPAGTATDTQYF. CDR3 in DNA: TGCGCCAGCAGCCCCGCAGGGACTGCCACAGATACGCAGTATTTT.